This TCR beta chain was captured by sequencing in a study of blood T cell repertoires in COVID-19. Study at large: Spain, Italy and the United States supplied samples that represented acute and convalescent COVID-19.

Clones were read by immunoSEQ multiplex PCR, and TCRdb kept only the in-frame ones, dropping some. This sample has 250,000 to 300,000 clones, with approximately 90% found just once. Individuals aged roughly 18 to 95 years were recruited from 24 US areas. This clonotype was obtained from a woman in her thirties or forties with acute COVID-19. The sequencing input was PBMCs or T cells enriched from blood (not recorded which).

In DNA form, the CDR3 reads TGTGCCAGTAGGTACAGGGGCGAATTTTATAATTCACCCCTCCACTTT. It encodes CASRYRGEFYNSPLHF. The chain recombines TRBV19 with TRBJ1-6; 7 nucleotides line up with TRBD1. The CDR3 covers 16 residues. V shed 6 bases, J shed 4 bases, and the junction held 9 bases outside the gene matches. Germline CDR1 and CDR2: LNHDA and SQIVND (reference sequence).